These T cell receptor beta chains were read from a single sample in a study of T cell repertoires in cytomegalovirus infection. TCRdb re-called the reads with MiXCR, one entry per CDR3 protein. The sample shows about 330,000 distinct CDR3 sequences, around a tenth of them seen only once. The sequenced sample was PBMCs. These receptors were taken from a human donor in good health (CMV status not recorded). Some clones in this sample may be carry-over from other donors' samples. Each CDR3 is given with its conserved first and last residue. D genes are given only for firm matches. Only some rows state a clone size, as once, few, many or a class for expanded clones.

abundance: few; j_gene: TRBJ2-2; len: 16; d_gene: TRBD2; v_gene: TRBV7-9; CDR3aa: CASSLATSGGTGELFF; CDR3nt: TGTGCCAGCAGCTTAGCGACTAGCGGGGGTACCGGGGAGCTGTTTTTT
abundance: many; j_gene: TRBJ2-1; len: 17; d_gene: TRBD2; v_gene: TRBV5-5; CDR3aa: CASSLEGLAYTYNEQFF; CDR3nt: TGTGCCAGCAGCTTGGAGGGACTAGCGTATACCTACAATGAGCAGTTCTTC
abundance: -; j_gene: TRBJ2-7; len: 14; d_gene: -; v_gene: TRBV4-1; CDR3aa: CASSPPRASYEQYF; CDR3nt: TGCGCCAGCAGCCCCCCAAGGGCCTCCTACGAGCAGTACTTC
abundance: few; j_gene: TRBJ2-2; len: 14; d_gene: -; v_gene: TRBV11-2; CDR3aa: CASSLLSGTGELFF; CDR3nt: TGTGCCAGCAGCCTCCTTAGTGGCACCGGGGAGCTGTTTTTT
abundance: -; j_gene: TRBJ2-7; len: 17; d_gene: -; v_gene: TRBV6-2/TRBV6-3; CDR3aa: CASSYQGGTRRRDEQYF; CDR3nt: TGTGCCAGCAGTTACCAAGGCGGGACTCGCCGGAGAGACGAGCAGTACTTC
abundance: -; j_gene: TRBJ2-7; len: 13; d_gene: -; v_gene: TRBV10-3; CDR3aa: CAITEEGSYEQYF; CDR3nt: TGTGCCATCACCGAAGAGGGATCCTACGAGCAGTACTTC
abundance: -; j_gene: TRBJ2-7; len: 14; d_gene: TRBD2; v_gene: TRBV12-3/TRBV12-4; CDR3aa: CASSQGTSGYEQYF; CDR3nt: TGTGCCAGCAGCCAGGGGACTAGCGGCTACGAGCAGTACTTC
abundance: few; j_gene: TRBJ2-3; len: 14; d_gene: TRBD2; v_gene: TRBV20-1; CDR3aa: CSAPQRGGQDTQYF; CDR3nt: TGCAGTGCTCCCCAGCGCGGGGGGCAAGATACGCAGTATTTT
abundance: many; j_gene: TRBJ1-1; len: 16; d_gene: TRBD1; v_gene: TRBV7-2; CDR3aa: CASSRPGQGTNTEAFF; CDR3nt: TGTGCCAGCAGCCGGCCGGGACAGGGAACGAACACTGAAGCTTTCTTT
abundance: many; j_gene: TRBJ1-1; len: 13; d_gene: -; v_gene: TRBV6-1; CDR3aa: CASSDGWNTEAFF; CDR3nt: TGTGCCAGCAGTGACGGATGGAACACTGAAGCTTTCTTT
abundance: few; j_gene: TRBJ1-1; len: 13; d_gene: -; v_gene: TRBV6-6; CDR3aa: CASIPDPGTEAFF; CDR3nt: TGTGCCAGCATCCCGGACCCGGGCACTGAAGCTTTCTTT
abundance: many; j_gene: TRBJ2-3; len: 17; d_gene: TRBD2; v_gene: TRBV10-3; CDR3aa: CAISEVASGGPTDTQYF; CDR3nt: TGTGCCATCAGTGAGGTTGCTAGCGGGGGACCCACAGATACGCAGTATTTT
abundance: -; j_gene: TRBJ2-1; len: 15; d_gene: TRBD2; v_gene: TRBV29-1; CDR3aa: CSVEVGRGAYNEQFF; CDR3nt: TGCAGCGTTGAAGTTGGACGGGGGGCCTACAATGAGCAGTTCTTC
abundance: -; j_gene: TRBJ2-2; len: 14; d_gene: -; v_gene: TRBV10-2; CDR3aa: CASSAREGVGELFF; CDR3nt: TGCGCCAGCAGTGCTCGCGAGGGAGTCGGGGAGCTGTTTTTT
abundance: few; j_gene: TRBJ2-7; len: 15; d_gene: TRBD1; v_gene: TRBV3-1; CDR3aa: CASSPRNRGIYEQYF; CDR3nt: TGTGCCAGCAGCCCCCGGAACAGGGGGATCTACGAGCAGTACTTC
abundance: few; j_gene: TRBJ2-5; len: 14; d_gene: -; v_gene: TRBV7-6; CDR3aa: CASSLVPGGETQYF; CDR3nt: TGTGCCAGCAGCTTAGTTCCAGGCGGAGAGACCCAGTACTTC
abundance: many; j_gene: TRBJ2-3; len: 14; d_gene: -; v_gene: TRBV28; CDR3aa: CASSMDFFTDTQYF; CDR3nt: TGTGCCAGCAGCATGGACTTTTTCACAGATACGCAGTATTTT
abundance: -; j_gene: TRBJ1-5; len: 15; d_gene: TRBD1; v_gene: TRBV4-3; CDR3aa: CASSRRQGWNQPQHF; CDR3nt: TGCGCCAGCAGCCGGAGACAGGGGTGGAATCAGCCCCAGCATTTT
abundance: few; j_gene: TRBJ1-1; len: 16; d_gene: -; v_gene: TRBV7-2; CDR3aa: CASSSQMGRLNTEAFF; CDR3nt: TGTGCCAGCAGCTCACAGATGGGGCGGTTGAACACTGAAGCTTTCTTT
abundance: many; j_gene: TRBJ2-3; len: 21; d_gene: TRBD2; v_gene: TRBV6-5; CDR3aa: CASSYMRVGLAGATSTDTQYF; CDR3nt: TGTGCCAGCAGTTACATGAGAGTGGGACTAGCGGGAGCTACTAGCACAGATACGCAGTATTTT
abundance: -; j_gene: TRBJ2-3; len: 20; d_gene: TRBD2; v_gene: TRBV9; CDR3aa: CASSVPIEGPSGTSTDTQYF; CDR3nt: TGTGCCAGCAGCGTACCTATAGAGGGGCCTAGCGGGACTAGCACAGATACGCAGTATTTT
abundance: few; j_gene: TRBJ2-1; len: 16; d_gene: -; v_gene: TRBV4-3; CDR3aa: CASSQYGGTGKPEQFF; CDR3nt: TGCGCCAGCAGCCAATACGGCGGGACGGGGAAACCGGAGCAGTTCTTC
abundance: many; j_gene: TRBJ2-2; len: 18; d_gene: -; v_gene: TRBV7-8; CDR3aa: CASSSYLAARSRLGELFF; CDR3nt: TGTGCCAGCAGTTCCTACCTCGCTGCGAGGAGTCGCCTCGGGGAGCTGTTTTTT
abundance: many; j_gene: TRBJ1-6; len: 12; d_gene: -; v_gene: TRBV28; CDR3aa: CASSLPISPLHF; CDR3nt: TGTGCCAGCAGCCTCCCCATTTCACCCCTCCACTTT
abundance: many; j_gene: TRBJ2-6; len: 16; d_gene: -; v_gene: TRBV5-8; CDR3aa: CASSLFSGSGANVLTF; CDR3nt: TGTGCCAGCAGCTTGTTTTCAGGCTCTGGGGCCAACGTCCTGACTTTC
abundance: few; j_gene: TRBJ1-2; len: 11; d_gene: TRBD1; v_gene: TRBV6-2/TRBV6-3; CDR3aa: CASDRGYGYTF; CDR3nt: TGTGCCAGTGACAGGGGATATGGCTACACCTTC
abundance: -; j_gene: TRBJ1-4; len: 14; d_gene: -; v_gene: TRBV7-2; CDR3aa: CASSPYREREKLFF; CDR3nt: TGTGCCAGCAGCCCTTACAGGGAGCGGGAAAAACTGTTTTTT
abundance: few; j_gene: TRBJ2-1; len: 16; d_gene: TRBD2; v_gene: TRBV4-3; CDR3aa: CASSQGSAGVGDEQFF; CDR3nt: TGCGCCAGCAGCCAAGGTTCCGCGGGAGTTGGGGATGAGCAGTTCTTC
abundance: many; j_gene: TRBJ1-1; len: 15; d_gene: -; v_gene: TRBV6-5; CDR3aa: CASSPGTLLNTEAFF; CDR3nt: TGTGCCAGCAGTCCCGGGACCCTCCTGAACACTGAAGCTTTCTTT
abundance: few; j_gene: TRBJ2-2; len: 13; d_gene: -; v_gene: TRBV12-3/TRBV12-4; CDR3aa: CASSNRPTGELFF; CDR3nt: TGTGCCAGCAGCAACAGGCCCACCGGGGAGCTGTTTTTT
abundance: -; j_gene: TRBJ1-1; len: 20; d_gene: TRBD1; v_gene: TRBV20-1; CDR3aa: CSARDLRGTGGFPMNTEAFF; CDR3nt: TGCAGTGCTAGAGATCTAAGGGGGACAGGGGGCTTTCCCATGAACACTGAAGCTTTCTTT
abundance: many; j_gene: TRBJ2-7; len: 14; d_gene: -; v_gene: TRBV7-2; CDR3aa: CASSLKGLTYEQYF; CDR3nt: TGTGCCAGCAGCTTGAAAGGGCTAACCTACGAGCAGTACTTC
abundance: few; j_gene: TRBJ1-5; len: 14; d_gene: TRBD1; v_gene: TRBV10-3; CDR3aa: CAISRDRGVQPQHF; CDR3nt: TGTGCCATCAGTCGGGACAGGGGGGTTCAGCCCCAGCATTTT
abundance: -; j_gene: TRBJ1-2; len: 14; d_gene: -; v_gene: TRBV5-4; CDR3aa: CASSFRPSGNGYTF; CDR3nt: TGTGCCAGCAGCTTCCGTCCTTCGGGAAATGGCTACACCTTC
abundance: -; j_gene: TRBJ2-1; len: 17; d_gene: TRBD2; v_gene: TRBV12-3/TRBV12-4; CDR3aa: CASSNYFLAGVNNEQFF; CDR3nt: TGTGCCAGCAGCAACTACTTTCTAGCGGGGGTAAACAATGAGCAGTTCTTC
abundance: few; j_gene: TRBJ2-1; len: 15; d_gene: TRBD2; v_gene: TRBV28; CDR3aa: CASSDAGEGYNEQFF; CDR3nt: TGTGCCAGCAGCGACGCGGGGGAGGGGTACAATGAGCAGTTCTTC